This T cell receptor beta chain came from a study of T cell repertoires in cytomegalovirus infection. On the study more broadly: Public TCR beta signatures marked donors with CMV infection and the matching HLA. General study points: Dominating the ex vivo response were HLA-C-restricted CMV-specific TCR beta clonotypes. Pooled public TCR beta family frequency picked out CMV carriers with the relevant HLA.

The germline V gene encodes CDR1 SGHAT and CDR2 FQNNGV. This CDR3 has 16 residues. J gave up 2 bases and V 5 bases, and 10 bases lay outside the gene matches. MiXCR was run by TCRdb on the reads, yielding one entry per CDR3 protein. The sample lists some 280,000 distinct CDR3 sequences; 12% to 15% were seen once. Details on this clonotype: Its antigen is not known. A much larger clone differs by one base, so this may be a read error.

This chain joins TRBV11-2 and TRBJ2-7, with 9 bases lining up with TRBD2. This receptor was taken from a human donor in good health (CMV status not recorded). Some clones in this sample may be carry-over from other donors' samples. Material: PBMCs. DNA of the CDR3: TGTGCCAGCAGCAGCTATAGCGGGGGCAGCCCCTACGAGCAGTACTTC. Translation gives CASSSYSGGSPYEQYF.